What follows is one T cell receptor beta chain and its context. Treatment given: 15 to 20 received Ad26.COV2.S at low or high dose, single or two shots; several received placebo; per-sample allocation not given. Sampling occurred on day 63 after the first vaccine or placebo injection. An adult aged 18-55 years in Boston served as the donor. The record originates from a study of Ad26.COV2.S vaccination and SARS-CoV-2 variants. TCRdb's copy holds only in-frame clones and misses some; the assay was immunoSEQ multiplex PCR. The table records about 480,000 clones, around 88% of them present only once. This CDR3 spans 16 amino acids. The V segment lost 4 bases and the J segment 0 bases; nucleotides outside the gene matches: 8. CDR1 MDHEN and CDR2 SYDVKM come from the germline V gene.

V usage is TRBV28 and J usage is TRBJ2-5; 7 positions agree with TRBD2. The receptor's source is a person aged 18 to 65 who received the Ad26.COV2.S COVID-19 vaccine or a placebo. Sequencing used peripheral blood, obtained in a trial of Ad26.COV2.S vaccine versus placebo. Written as DNA, the CDR3 is TGTGCCAGCAGTTCTTTTCTCGGGGGGAACCAAGAGACCCAGTACTTC. The encoded protein is CASSSFLGGNQETQYF.